A selection of T cell receptor beta chains follows, all from one sample in a study of T-cell reconstitution after alpha-beta-depleted transplantation in children. TCRdb used MiXCR to reprocess the PCR reads, holding one entry per CDR3 protein. In the table there are roughly 420,000 distinct CDR3 sequences, around 15% of which are singletons. The specimen was PBMCs, mostly from graft donor cells, collected 360 days after TCRalphabeta/CD19-depleted stem cell transplant. These receptor sequences come from a boy under three years old who had a stem cell transplant for Wiskott-Aldrich syndrome, so the T cells may come from the graft donor. Both conserved end residues are part of each CDR3. A D gene is named only where the DNA matches it firmly. Clone size, where shown, is once, few, many, or a class for clones that have expanded.

v_call	j_call	d_call	clone_size	cdr3_aa	cdr3_nt
TRBV10-3	TRBJ1-2	.	.	CAISESILAPGYGYTF	TGTGCCATCAGTGAGTCGATCTTGGCACCAGGCTATGGCTACACCTTC
TRBV7-6	TRBJ2-2	.	.	CASSLWAPETGELFF	TGTGCCAGCAGCTTATGGGCCCCCGAGACCGGGGAGCTGTTTTTT
TRBV5-1	TRBJ2-3	.	.	CASSLIARQTQYF	TGCGCCAGCAGCTTGATAGCACGACAGACGCAGTATTTT
TRBV3-1	TRBJ2-4	.	few	CASSPSAAGSGNIQYF	TGTGCCAGCAGCCCCTCAGCGGCAGGGTCAGGAAACATTCAGTACTTC
TRBV5-1	TRBJ2-1	TRBD2	once	CASSWGTSGRVSYNEQFF	TGCGCCAGCAGCTGGGGGACTAGCGGGAGGGTCTCCTACAATGAGCAGTTCTTC
TRBV29-1	TRBJ2-2	.	.	CSVVKGYTGELFF	TGCAGCGTTGTCAAGGGGTACACCGGGGAGCTGTTTTTT
TRBV7-9	TRBJ2-1	TRBD1	few	CASSDREPNEQFF	TGTGCCAGCAGCGACAGGGAACCCAATGAGCAGTTCTTC
TRBV12-3/TRBV12-4	TRBJ1-5	.	many	CASTGQNSNQPQHF	TGTGCCAGCACCGGACAGAATAGCAATCAGCCCCAGCATTTT
TRBV7-8	TRBJ1-2	TRBD1	.	CASSSRGNNYGYTF	TGTGCCAGCAGCTCCAGGGGGAATAACTATGGCTACACCTTC
TRBV6-5	TRBJ2-1	.	few	CASSYSGGANEQFF	TGTGCCAGCAGTTATTCGGGCGGGGCCAATGAGCAGTTCTTC
TRBV20-1	TRBJ2-1	TRBD2	few	CSARSGSDYNEQFF	TGCAGTGCTAGAAGCGGGAGCGATTACAATGAGCAGTTCTTC
TRBV3-1	TRBJ2-5	.	.	CASSQITGPGGETQYF	TGTGCCAGCAGCCAAATTACAGGCCCCGGTGGAGAGACCCAGTACTTC
TRBV6-5	TRBJ1-2	.	.	CASSSKRGYYGYTF	TGTGCCAGCAGTTCAAAACGAGGATACTATGGCTACACCTTC
TRBV12-3/TRBV12-4	TRBJ2-1	.	many	CASSLVVAGNEQFF	TGTGCCAGCAGTTTAGTGGTAGCCGGCAATGAGCAGTTCTTC
TRBV20-1	TRBJ2-3	.	.	CSVPSGGLFTDTQYF	TGCAGTGTCCCGAGTGGCGGACTTTTCACAGATACGCAGTATTTT
TRBV7-2	TRBJ2-7	TRBD1	many	CASSLAPGQGYEQYF	TGCGCCAGCAGCTTGGCTCCGGGACAGGGCTACGAGCAGTACTTC
TRBV10-2	TRBJ2-5	.	many	CATLVLETQYF	TGCGCCACCCTAGTATTGGAGACCCAGTACTTC
TRBV15	TRBJ2-5	.	many	CATSGETQSIRETQYF	TGTGCCACCAGCGGCGAGACCCAATCGATTCGAGAGACCCAGTACTTC
TRBV5-5	TRBJ2-7	.	few	CASSRFPGRGQYF	TGTGCCAGCAGCCGGTTTCCGGGCAGGGGGCAGTACTTC
TRBV10-3	TRBJ2-5	TRBD2	.	CAIRAGGRETQYF	TGTGCCATTCGCGCGGGGGGGCGAGAGACCCAGTACTTC
TRBV4-3	TRBJ2-1	.	few	CASSQAETPLPYNEQFF	TGCGCCAGCAGCCAAGCTGAAACGCCTCTACCATACAATGAGCAGTTCTTC
TRBV20-1	TRBJ2-7	TRBD2	.	CSAQTSGIYEQYF	TGCAGTGCGCAGACTAGCGGGATTTACGAGCAGTACTTC
TRBV5-1	TRBJ2-2	.	.	CASSLLVSTGELFF	TGCGCCAGCAGCTTACTAGTCAGCACCGGGGAGCTGTTTTTT
TRBV5-1	TRBJ2-1	.	few	CASMGSANSYNEQFF	TGCGCCAGCATGGGAAGCGCGAACTCCTACAATGAGCAGTTCTTC
TRBV24-1	TRBJ2-1	.	.	CATSDPVGAKEQFF	TGTGCCACCAGTGACCCCGTCGGGGCCAAAGAGCAGTTCTTC
TRBV12-3/TRBV12-4	TRBJ2-5	TRBD1	.	CASSPGQGGISQYF	TGTGCCAGCAGTCCCGGACAGGGGGGAATATCCCAGTACTTC
TRBV6-2/TRBV6-3	TRBJ2-7	.	few	CASSYSPAQITEQYF	TGTGCCAGCAGTTACTCCCCCGCACAGATTACGGAGCAGTACTTC
TRBV5-1	TRBJ2-1	TRBD2	few	CASHSGRQSYNEQFF	TGCGCCAGCCACAGCGGGAGGCAATCCTACAATGAGCAGTTCTTC
TRBV7-2	TRBJ2-2	.	.	CASSLRRRTVELFF	TGTGCCAGCAGCTTAAGGCGGAGAACGGTGGAGCTGTTTTTT
TRBV10-3	TRBJ2-1	.	.	CAIMTLGNEQFF	TGTGCCATCATGACCCTTGGGAATGAGCAGTTCTTC
TRBV27	TRBJ2-5	TRBD1	.	CASSRGTGGAGETQYF	TGTGCCAGCAGTCGGGGGACAGGGGGCGCGGGAGAGACCCAGTACTTC
TRBV7-2	TRBJ2-1	TRBD2	few	CASSLQAGSYNEQFF	TGTGCCAGCAGCCTCCAAGCGGGGTCTTACAATGAGCAGTTCTTC
TRBV18	TRBJ1-1	.	few	CASSPPFVNTEASF	TGTGCCAGCTCACCACCCTTTGTGAACACTGAAGCTTCCTTT
TRBV20-1	TRBJ2-7	.	.	CSAREAQFKYEQYF	TGCAGTGCTAGAGAAGCACAGTTTAAATACGAGCAGTACTTC
TRBV20-1	TRBJ2-1	TRBD2	.	CSASAGAGIYNEQFF	TGCAGTGCCAGCGCAGGAGCGGGAATCTACAATGAGCAGTTCTTC
TRBV5-1	TRBJ2-4	TRBD2	few	CASSSFPGTTAKNIQYF	TGCGCCAGCAGCTCCTTCCCCGGGACTACAGCCAAAAACATTCAGTACTTC
TRBV5-1	TRBJ2-5	TRBD2	.	CASSGAGTSGIQETQYF	TGCGCCAGCAGCGGCGCCGGGACTAGCGGGATCCAAGAGACCCAGTACTTC
TRBV6-5	TRBJ2-6	.	few	CASSYHRGSGANVLTF	TGTGCCAGCAGTTACCACAGAGGCTCTGGGGCCAACGTCCTGACTTTC
TRBV6-2/TRBV6-3	TRBJ2-7	TRBD1	.	CASSYSRGGLRNEQYF	TGTGCCAGCAGTTACTCCAGAGGGGGCCTGAGGAACGAGCAGTACTTC
TRBV5-4	TRBJ1-4	.	few	CASSFYSATNEKLFF	TGTGCCAGCAGCTTCTATTCAGCAACTAATGAAAAACTGTTTTTT